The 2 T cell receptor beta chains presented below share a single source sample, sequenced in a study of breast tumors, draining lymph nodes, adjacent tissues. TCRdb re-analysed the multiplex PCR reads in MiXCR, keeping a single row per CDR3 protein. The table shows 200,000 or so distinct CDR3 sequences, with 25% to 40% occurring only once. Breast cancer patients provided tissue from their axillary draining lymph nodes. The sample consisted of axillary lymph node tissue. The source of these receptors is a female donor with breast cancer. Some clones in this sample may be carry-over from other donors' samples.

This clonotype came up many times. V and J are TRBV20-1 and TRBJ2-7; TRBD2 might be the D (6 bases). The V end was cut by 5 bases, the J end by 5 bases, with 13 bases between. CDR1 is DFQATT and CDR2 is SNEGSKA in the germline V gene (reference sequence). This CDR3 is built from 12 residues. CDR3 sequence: CSAPTRWDEQYF. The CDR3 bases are TGCAGTGCTCCGACTAGATGGGACGAGCAGTACTTC.

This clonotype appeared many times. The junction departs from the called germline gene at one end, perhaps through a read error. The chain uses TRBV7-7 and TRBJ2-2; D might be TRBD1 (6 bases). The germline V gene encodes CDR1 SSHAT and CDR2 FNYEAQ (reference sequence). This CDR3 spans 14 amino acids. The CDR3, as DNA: TGTGCTAGCAGCTTGGCCAGGGGTACCGGGGAGCTGTTTTTT. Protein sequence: CASSLARGTGELFF. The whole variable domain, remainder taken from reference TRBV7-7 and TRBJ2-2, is GAGVSQSPRYKVTKRGQDVTLRCDPISSHATLYWYQQALGQGPEFLTYFNYEAQPDKSGLPSDRFSAERPEGSISTLTIQRTEQRDSAMYRCASSLARGTGELFFGEGSRLTVL.